This entry lists 26 T cell receptor beta chains sequenced from one sample in a study of blood T cell repertoires in COVID-19. Produced via immunoSEQ multiplex PCR; TCRdb's table is partial and in-frame only. The table lists about 240,000 clones, around 83% of them singletons, with less than 9.5% in the top ten. Sequencing was done on a sample of peripheral blood. The receptors were sampled from a woman older than 75 with COVID-19, enrolled during active disease.

This clone was picked up a small number of times. The rearrangement links TRBV12-3 or TRBV12-4 to TRBJ1-2; 7 bases are shared with TRBD1. The CDR3 runs 13 residues. V dropped 6 bases and J dropped 6; count of bases not matched to a gene: 7. The CDR3 nucleotides are TGTGCCAGCAGAAGAGACAGGGAGAATGGCTACACCTTC. Protein sequence: CASRRDRENGYTF.

The chain links TRBV5-1 to TRBJ1-3; D gene ambiguous. The CDR3 has 12 residues. V shed 4 bases and J shed 3 bases, with 5 bases lying between them. CDR1 is SGHRS and CDR2 is YFSETQ in the germline V gene. CDR3 bases: TGCGCCAGCAGCCCCTTTGGAAACACCATATATTTT. This gives the protein CASSPFGNTIYF.

The chain has TRBV16 and TRBJ2-1; no clear D. V shed 2 bases and J shed 0 bases, with 5 bases lying between them. CDR3 length: 14 amino acids. Germline V lookup: CDR1 KGHSY, CDR2 FQNENV. Here the CDR3 DNA reads TGTGCCAGCAGCCAAACTTCCTCCTACAATGAGCAGTTCTTC. Its translation: CASSQTSSYNEQFF. The variable domain in full, with the rest retrieved from reference TRBV16 and TRBJ2-1, is GEEVAQTPKHLVRGEGQKAKLYCAPIKGHSYVFWYQQVLKNEFKFLISFQNENVFDETGMPKERFSAKCLPNSPCSLEIQATKLEDSAVYFCASSQTSSYNEQFFGPGTRLTVL.

The chain employs TRBV6-5 and TRBJ2-1, with TRBD2 matching 12 bases. CDR1 and CDR2 (germline): MNHEY, SVGAGI. V lost 6 bases, J lost 14 bases, and 8 bases stayed unmatched. CDR3 size: 13 residues. This chain's CDR3 is CASRLAGGGYEFF. The CDR3 DNA reads TGTGCCAGCAGGCTAGCGGGAGGGGGGTACGAGTTCTTC.

This rearrangement joins TRBV24-1 to TRBJ2-7; unclear D gene. The CDR3 has 13 amino acids. The ends were cut back, 3 bases at V and 3 bases at J, with 8 bases in the middle. Germline V gene data show CDR1 as KGHDR and CDR2 as SFDVKD. The CDR3 loop is CATSDAGVYEQYF. In DNA, the CDR3 is TGTGCCACCAGTGATGCCGGAGTCTACGAGCAGTACTTC.

The rearrangement links TRBV9 to TRBJ2-7; TRBD2 is a possible D gene (6 bases). Trimming took 4 bases from V and 3 from J, leaving 23 bases between them. This CDR3 is built from 17 residues. Germline CDR1 reads SGDLS; CDR2 reads YYNGEE. DNA for the CDR3: TGTGCCAGCAGCCCCGGGGGTTACCGGCCCACCCTCTACGAGCAGTACTTC. It is translated as CASSPGGYRPTLYEQYF.

V usage is TRBV7-8 and J usage is TRBJ1-5; D unresolved. CDR3 length equals 15 residues. Germline CDR1 and CDR2: SGHVS and FQNEAQ. Trimming shortened V by 6 bases and J by 2 bases, and 14 bases separated the two germline ends. This CDR3 reads CASSTTSEGNQPQHF. The CDR3 DNA reads as TGTGCCAGCAGTACCACGTCCGAGGGCAATCAGCCCCAGCATTTT.

This chain connects TRBV27 to TRBJ1-1; D is unclear. The CDR3 length is 12 residues. The V and J ends lost 3 bases and 7 bases respectively, with 9 bases between them. Germline loops: CDR1 MNHEY, CDR2 SMNVEV (reference sequence). CDR3 nucleotides: TGTGCCAGCAGTTTCCGGGGAAGTGAAGCTTTCTTT. Its protein is CASSFRGSEAFF.

The CDR3 DNA follows: TGTGCCATCATTATAGCGGGAGGCCTGAATGAGCAGTTCTTC. Translated, it gives CAIIIAGGLNEQFF. This chain connects TRBV7-9 to TRBJ2-1; 10 nucleotides align to TRBD2. Per germline, CDR1 SEHNR and CDR2 FQNEAQ (reference sequence). V dropped 10 bases and J dropped 7; count of bases not matched to a gene: 10. This CDR3 spans 14 amino acids.

The CDR3 DNA sequence: TGCGCCAGCAGCCGGGGCCCGACTAGCGGGGCGGCAGATACGCAGTATTTT. It codes for CASSRGPTSGAADTQYF. The chain joins TRBV4-1 to TRBJ2-3, with 11 bases matching TRBD2. V was clipped by 4 bases and J by 4 bases; unmatched bases: 10. The CDR3 consists of 17 residues. The germline V gene has CDR1 MGHRA and CDR2 YSYEKL.

The rearrangement uses TRBV30 and TRBJ1-4; weak D call: TRBD1 (5 bases). Trimming pared 1 base from V and 7 bases from J, leaving 16 bases between. This CDR3 spans 15 amino acids. Per the germline V gene, CDR1 is GTSNPN and CDR2 is SVGIG (reference sequence). The CDR3 region has the DNA TGTGCCTGGAGTGGTGGGGCAGGAGGGAGTGAAAAACTGTTTTTT. The encoded protein is CAWSGGAGGSEKLFF.

The chain combines TRBV18 with TRBJ2-2, with D uncertain. The CDR3 totals 15 residues. Looked up from germline, CDR1 is KGHSH and CDR2 is LQKENI. V was trimmed by 3 bases and J by 5 bases, leaving 13 bases between them. Here the CDR3 reads CASSPKLPTTGELFF. CDR3 bases: TGTGCCAGCTCACCCAAACTACCTACAACCGGGGAGCTGTTTTTT.

V and J are TRBV9 and TRBJ1-3; 9 bases line up with TRBD1. The germline V gene has CDR1 SGDLS and CDR2 YYNGEE. The CDR3 is 17 amino acids. V was clipped by 3 bases and J by 4 bases; unmatched bases: 11. CDR3 in amino acids: CASSERPGQGIGNTIYF. The CDR3 region has the DNA TGTGCCAGCAGCGAAAGACCCGGACAGGGGATCGGAAACACCATATATTTT.

V gene TRBV7-2 combines with J gene TRBJ2-5; possible D gene TRBD2, 6 bases. Trimming left V 8 bases short and J 5 bases short, with 12 bases between. There are 12 residues in the CDR3. Per germline, CDR1 SGHTA and CDR2 FQGNSA. CDR3 loop: CASRRELETQYF. The CDR3 bases are TGTGCCAGCCGACGGGAGCTGGAGACCCAGTACTTC.

Written as DNA, the CDR3 is TGTGCCTGGAGCACAGCGGGGGGGGGATACAATGAGCAGTTCTTC. Its protein is CAWSTAGGGYNEQFF. The gene calls are TRBV30 and TRBJ2-1; 10 nucleotides match TRBD2. The V gene's germline CDR1 is GTSNPN and CDR2 SVGIG (reference sequence). V was pared by 3 bases and J by 4 bases, with 6 bases of the junction left unmatched. CDR3 length equals 15 residues.

This clone has a single count. The chain employs TRBV13 and TRBJ2-1, with 14 bases fitting TRBD2. The CDR3 has 16 residues. The germline V gene encodes CDR1 PRHDT and CDR2 FYEKMQ (reference sequence). Trimming took 2 bases from V and 6 from J; bases not matched to a gene: 3. For the CDR3, the DNA is TGTGCCAGCAGCTTAAAAGGGACTAGCGGGGGCAATGAGCAGTTCTTC. Its protein product is CASSLKGTSGGNEQFF.

This clone occurred once. The V and J genes are TRBV27 and TRBJ1-2; 8 bases align to TRBD1. The CDR3 spans 15 residues. CDR1 is MNHEY and CDR2 is SMNVEV in the germline V gene (reference sequence). The trim removed 5 bases at V and 8 bases at J, leaving 13 bases unmatched. CDR3 sequence (DNA): TGTGCCAGCAGTCCCCTCGGCTCGACAGGGGAGGGCTACACCTTC. This sequence encodes CASSPLGSTGEGYTF.

The chain links TRBV7-2 to TRBJ1-6, with 7 bases aligning to TRBD1. In germline, CDR1 is SGHTA, CDR2 FQGNSA. This CDR3 contains 15 residues. Losses at the gene ends were 5 bases for V and 5 bases for J; bases not matched to a gene: 6. The CDR3 coding sequence is TGTGCCAGCAGCGACGAACAGGGGAATAATTCACCCCTCCACTTT. Amino acids: CASSDEQGNNSPLHF.

The genes are TRBV27 and TRBJ1-5; 8 positions match TRBD1. Germline loops: CDR1 MNHEY, CDR2 SMNVEV (reference sequence). This CDR3 spans 15 amino acids. The J segment lost 2 bases and the V segment lost 3 bases, leaving 3 bases of the junction unmatched. CDR3: CASSLDRAGNQPQHF. For the CDR3, the DNA is TGTGCCAGCAGTTTGGACAGGGCGGGCAATCAGCCCCAGCATTTT.

The chain uses TRBV5-1 and TRBJ1-2; a possible D gene is TRBD1 (6 bases). Germline V gene data show CDR1 as SGHRS and CDR2 as YFSETQ. V was clipped by 2 bases and J by 0 bases, with 11 bases between them. The CDR3 spans 15 residues. As DNA, the CDR3 is TGCGCCAGCAGCTTCCGGACAGATACTAACTATGGCTACACCTTC. Translated: CASSFRTDTNYGYTF.

J is TRBJ2-3 and V is TRBV9, with 8 bases fitting TRBD2. The CDR3 extends over 14 amino acids. Germline V gene data show CDR1 as SGDLS and CDR2 as YYNGEE. V was pared by 3 bases and J by 3 bases, with 3 bases of the junction left unmatched. The CDR3 reads CASSGASGTDTQYF. CDR3 nucleotides: TGTGCCAGCAGCGGGGCTAGCGGGACAGATACGCAGTATTTT.

This chain joins TRBV9 and TRBJ1-1; 10 positions agree with TRBD1. The V gene end was trimmed by 4 bases and the J gene end by 4 bases; junction bases not matched to a gene: 10. CDR3 length equals 16 residues. Germline V gene data show CDR1 as SGDLS and CDR2 as YYNGEE. The CDR3 DNA reads TGTGCCAGCAGCCCCCGGGACAGGGGTGTCCGCACTGAAGCTTTCTTT. It specifies CASSPRDRGVRTEAFF.

V usage is TRBV24-1 and J usage is TRBJ1-1; possible D gene TRBD1, 5 bases. V lost 4 bases, J lost 11 bases, and 16 bases lay in between. The V gene's germline CDR1 is KGHDR and CDR2 SFDVKD. The CDR3 length is 13 residues. The DNA of the CDR3 is TGTGCCACCAGTGACCCCGCGGGGGGGAGGGCTTTCTTT. This translates into CATSDPAGGRAFF.

CDR3 protein: CASSSGTGYSPLHF. As DNA, the CDR3 is TGCGCCAGCAGCTCCGGGACAGGGTATTCACCCCTCCACTTT. This chain joins TRBV10-1 and TRBJ1-6, with 9 positions matching TRBD1. The CDR3 is made up of 14 amino acids. Trimming took 6 bases from V and 8 from J; bases not matched to a gene: 5. The germline V gene has CDR1 WNHNN and CDR2 SYGVQD (reference sequence).

This clone was observed once. The gene calls are TRBV19 and TRBJ2-2; 7 nucleotides agree with TRBD2. CDR1 is LNHDA and CDR2 is SQIVND in the germline V gene (reference sequence). The CDR3 sequence is 17 residues long. V trimming: 10 bases; J trimming: 0 bases; junction bases outside the gene matches: 14. The CDR3 nucleotides read TGTGCCACCCTCCCCGGCCCTAGCGGTGCGAACACCGGGGAGCTGTTTTTT. It is translated as CATLPGPSGANTGELFF.

The chain has TRBV15 and TRBJ1-1, with D hard to call. V lost 3 bases to trimming and J lost 1 base, with 9 bases between them. The germline V gene has CDR1 LNHNV and CDR2 YYDKDF (reference sequence). This CDR3 region has 14 residues. CDR3 DNA: TGTGCCACCAGCAGGTTCGGTAAGAACACTGAAGCTTTCTTT. Its protein is CATSRFGKNTEAFF.